This T cell receptor (beta chain) was recorded in a study of OX40 agonist ivuxolimab in advanced cancers. Notes on the research overall: The costimulatory receptor OX40 (CD134) was targeted by ivuxolimab, a fully human IgG2 agonistic monoclonal antibody. Prior anti-PD-1, anti-PD-L1 or anti-CTLA-4 therapy was permitted, and approximately 42% of dose-escalation patients had received checkpoint inhibitors. Three dose-escalation patients achieved partial responses, one with hepatocellular carcinoma and two with cutaneous melanoma. Of the approximately 53 patients in dose escalation, about 20 had hepatocellular carcinoma, some 15 had melanoma, 9 had renal cell carcinoma and 9 had head and neck cancer. The point of sequencing TCRbeta in the periphery was to test whether ivuxolimab changed TCR sequence diversity and drove clonal T-cell expansion. The paper describes the monotherapy dose-escalation part (N of about 47 patients) of the phase I trial of ivuxolimab. In the dose-escalation cohort, more than 75% of patients were male, and the mean age was approximately 60 years, with a range of about 20 to 90. Intravenous ivuxolimab was administered to patients every 2 weeks at six dose levels: 0.01, 0.1, 0.3, 1.5, 3 and 10 mg/kg.

Genomic DNA was isolated from the sorted cells so that the TCRbeta CDR3 region could be sequenced. TCRbeta CDR3 regions were sequenced using the immunoSEQ Assay. TCRdb took over this immuneACCESS table, retaining in-frame rearrangements with V and J assigned. Such tables are incomplete; in checked studies, under half of the missing clones stem from an unresolved V gene, and the remainder is unexplained. This sample is represented by some 8,000 clones; nearly 90% of them were singletons. Jointly, the top ten make up approximately 4.4% of the sample. Beyond this particular receptor, the publication reports: At doses of 0.1 to 3.0 mg/kg, clonal expansion of both CD4+ and CD8+ blood T cells was observed from baseline to week 6. Low levels of normalized T-cell clonal expansion were also shown by some nonresponding patients. On average, CD8+ T cells showed more expanded clones than CD4+ T cells after ivuxolimab. The antigen specificity of the clonally expanded peripheral T cells was not determined. Partial responders in the 0.1-3.0 mg/kg groups had among the lowest normalized peripheral clonal expansion, especially among CD8+ T cells.

The trial excluded patients who had a history of autoimmune disease or who were on systemic immunosuppression. In every dose cohort, peripheral blood was drawn for TCR sequencing at baseline, cycle 4 day 1, and cycle 7 day 1. Samples were obtained from an open-label, multicenter, first-in-human phase I dose-escalation trial of ivuxolimab. The trial enrolled adults with locally advanced or metastatic head and neck squamous cell, hepatocellular, melanoma or renal cell carcinoma. Before TCR sequencing, CD4+ T cells and CD8+ T cells were sorted from peripheral blood as separate populations. From the germline V gene, CDR1 is SQVTM and CDR2 is ANQGSEA. V gives up 4 bases and J gives up 1 base, and the segment between their germline ends measures 4 bases. The CDR3 holds 11 amino acids from the cysteine to the phenylalanine. Of all the DNA, just the CDR3 is kept, 33 bases in frame from base 1. This clone showed up just a few times. The antigen it recognizes is unknown. One base away there is no much larger clone; base qualities are not given.

This TCR came from an adult with an advanced solid tumor such as melanoma, head and neck, liver or kidney cancer. The source was CD4+ or CD8+ T cells sorted from blood, collected in a trial of the OX40 agonist ivuxolimab. The chain was built from TRBV29-1 and TRBJ1-1, with no reliable assignment of the D segment. Here the CDR3 is given as CSVGENTEAFF. The nucleotide sequence is TGCAGCGTTGGGGAGAACACTGAAGCTTTCTTT.